Sequencing of this T cell receptor beta chain was carried out in a study of cytomegalovirus exposure and HLA in healthy donors. In regard to this clone: Its antigen is unidentified.

General study results and limits: It was reported that TCR beta sequences correctly inferred the HLA-A and HLA-B alleles for most subjects.

The study ran its PCR with 60 Vbeta and 13 Jbeta primers. Clones were read by immunoSEQ multiplex PCR, and TCRdb kept only the in-frame ones, dropping some. The table includes 130,000 to 150,000 clones, approximately 70% detected once. Germline values: CDR1 LNHDA, CDR2 SQIVND (reference sequence). The CDR3 runs to 15 residues. With V trimmed by 5 bases and J by 4 bases, 7 bases remained unmatched. This chain joins TRBV19 and TRBJ1-1, with 10 bases lining up with TRBD1. This receptor was identified in a woman aged 40 to 50 in good health and CMV-seronegative. Sequenced: PBMCs. CDR3 nucleotides: TGTGCCAGTAGTCCAGCCGGACAGGGGGTCACTGAAGCTTTCTTT. The encoded protein is CASSPAGQGVTEAFF.